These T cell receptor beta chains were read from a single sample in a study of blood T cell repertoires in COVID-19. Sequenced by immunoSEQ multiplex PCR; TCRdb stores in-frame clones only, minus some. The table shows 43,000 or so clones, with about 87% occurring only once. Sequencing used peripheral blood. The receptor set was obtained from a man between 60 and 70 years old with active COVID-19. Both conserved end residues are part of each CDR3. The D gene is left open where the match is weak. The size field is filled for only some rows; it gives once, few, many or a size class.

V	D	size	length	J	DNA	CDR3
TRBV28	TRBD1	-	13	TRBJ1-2	TGTGCCAGCAGTGTCATCAGGGGGGTTGGCTACACCTTC	CASSVIRGVGYTF
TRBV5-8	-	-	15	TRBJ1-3	TGTGCCAGCAGTGCCGACAGCTTCTCTGGAAACACCATATATTTT	CASSADSFSGNTIYF
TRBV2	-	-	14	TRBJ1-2	TGTGCCAGCCGCCCGGACACGGCTAACTATGGCTACACCTTC	CASRPDTANYGYTF
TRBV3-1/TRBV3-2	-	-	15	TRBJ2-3	TGTGCCAGCAGCCAAGTTTTTCCGGCGGCAGATACGCAGTATTTT	CASSQVFPAADTQYF
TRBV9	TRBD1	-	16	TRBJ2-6	TGTGCCAGCAGCACCACGACAGGGACCGGGGCCAACGTCCTGACTTTC	CASSTTTGTGANVLTF
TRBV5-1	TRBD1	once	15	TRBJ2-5	TGCGCCAGCAGCCCCGAGGGGGCGCGGGAAGAGACCCAGTACTTC	CASSPEGAREETQYF
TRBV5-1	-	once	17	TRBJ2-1	TGCGCCAGCAGCTTGGCTTTGACGGGGGGCCCCTACAATGAGCAGTTCTTC	CASSLALTGGPYNEQFF
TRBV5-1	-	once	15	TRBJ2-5	TGCGCCAGCAGCTTGGGGATGGGAGTCGGGGAGACCCAGTACTTC	CASSLGMGVGETQYF
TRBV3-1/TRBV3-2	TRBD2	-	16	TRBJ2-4	TGTGCCAGCAGCCAAGTAGGAACCGGGAGGGTAAACATTCAGTACTTC	CASSQVGTGRVNIQYF
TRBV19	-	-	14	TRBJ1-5	TGTGCCAGTAGTATAGCTAGTAGCAATCAGCCCCAGCATTTT	CASSIASSNQPQHF
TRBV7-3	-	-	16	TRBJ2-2	TGTGCCAGCAGCTTAAAGGCCCAGGAGGGCACCGGGGAGCTGTTTTTT	CASSLKAQEGTGELFF
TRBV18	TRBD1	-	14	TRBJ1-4	TGTGCCAGCTCACTCGGACAGGGAAAGGAAAAACTGTTTTTT	CASSLGQGKEKLFF
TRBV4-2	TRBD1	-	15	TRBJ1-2	TGTGCCAGCAGCCAAGGAGAGGGGGCGGACTATGGCTACACCTTC	CASSQGEGADYGYTF
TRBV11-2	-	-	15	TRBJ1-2	TGTGCCAGCAGCTCCCTTCGGACTGCCAGAGGTGGCTACACCTTC	CASSSLRTARGGYTF
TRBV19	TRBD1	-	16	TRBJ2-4	TGTGCCAGTAGCGTCCAGACAGGGGTAGCCAAAAACATTCAGTACTTC	CASSVQTGVAKNIQYF
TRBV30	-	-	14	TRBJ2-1	TGTGCCTGGGGGCGGGACGGCCGATCCAATGAGCAGTTCTTC	CAWGRDGRSNEQFF
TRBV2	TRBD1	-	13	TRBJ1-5	TGTGCCAGTCATGGGGACAGGGATCAGCCCCAGCATTTT	CASHGDRDQPQHF
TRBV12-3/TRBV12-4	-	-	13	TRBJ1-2	TGTGCCAGCAGCCCCCAACAGGGTTGGGGCTACACCTTC	CASSPQQGWGYTF
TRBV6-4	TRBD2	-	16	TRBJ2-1	TGTGCCAGCAGTGTGGAGATGGCGGGGGGTCACAATGAGCAGTTCTTC	CASSVEMAGGHNEQFF
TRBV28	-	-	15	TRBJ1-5	TGTGCCAGCAGTTACCCGGGGAATGACAATCAGCCCCAGCATTTT	CASSYPGNDNQPQHF
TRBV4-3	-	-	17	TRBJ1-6	TGCGCCAGCAGCCAAGAGTCGGACAGTTATAATTATTCACCCCTCCACTTT	CASSQESDSYNYSPLHF
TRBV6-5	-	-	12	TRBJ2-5	TGTGCCAGCAGACAAAACAAAGAGACCCAGTACTTC	CASRQNKETQYF
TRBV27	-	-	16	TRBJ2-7	TGTGCCAGCAGACTACAGTATCGGACTGGGCGCTACGAGCAGTACTTC	CASRLQYRTGRYEQYF
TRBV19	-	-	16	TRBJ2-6	TGTGCCAGTAGTGGCCCCCTGCCCTCTGGGGCCAACGTCCTGACTTTC	CASSGPLPSGANVLTF
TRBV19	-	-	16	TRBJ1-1	TGTGCCAGTAGTATTCTCCAGGAACCCATGAACACTGAAGCTTTCTTT	CASSILQEPMNTEAFF
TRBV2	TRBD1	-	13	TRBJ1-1	TGTGCCAGCGAAACAGGGGGCCGCACTGAAGCTTTCTTT	CASETGGRTEAFF
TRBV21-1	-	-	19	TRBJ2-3	TGTGCCAGCAGCAAAGCGACTAGCGGGAAGGTTACCAGCACAGATACGCAGTATTTT	CASSKATSGKVTSTDTQYF
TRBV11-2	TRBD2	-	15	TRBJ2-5	TGTGCCAGCAGCCAACTAGCGGGGGGGCCTGGGACCCAGTACTTC	CASSQLAGGPGTQYF
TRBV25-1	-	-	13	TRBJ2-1	TGTGCCAGCAGTGACTGGTACATCAATGAGCAGTTCTTC	CASSDWYINEQFF
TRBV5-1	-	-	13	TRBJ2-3	TGCGCCAGCAGCTTGGATCCCGGAGATACGCAGTATTTT	CASSLDPGDTQYF
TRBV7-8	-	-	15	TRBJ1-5	TGTGCCAGCAGCTTAGGACAGGCGGGGGGCCAGCCCCAGCATTTT	CASSLGQAGGQPQHF
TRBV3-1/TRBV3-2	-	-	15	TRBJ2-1	TGTGCCAGCAGCCAACGCGGGGCCGACTACAATGAGCAGTTCTTC	CASSQRGADYNEQFF
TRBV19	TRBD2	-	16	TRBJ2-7	TGTGCCAGTAGTATAGACTCCGGGACTAGGATCTACGAGCAGTACTTC	CASSIDSGTRIYEQYF
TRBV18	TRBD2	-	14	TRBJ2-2	TGTGCCAGCTCACGGGAGGGGAACACCGGGGAGCTGTTTTTT	CASSREGNTGELFF
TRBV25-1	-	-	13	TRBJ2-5	TGTGCCAGTGGTCGGGACTCCCAAGAGACCCAGTACTTC	CASGRDSQETQYF
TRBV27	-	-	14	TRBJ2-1	TGTGCCAGCAGTCGCCCGAGCTCCTACAATGAGCAGTTCTTC	CASSRPSSYNEQFF
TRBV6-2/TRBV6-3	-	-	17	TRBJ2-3	TGTGCCAGCAGTCGGAGCCCGTCCCAGCGGAGCACAGATACGCAGTATTTT	CASSRSPSQRSTDTQYF
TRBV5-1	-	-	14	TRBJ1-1	TGCGCCAGCACCCGAGACAGCAGAGGCACTGAAGCTTTCTTT	CASTRDSRGTEAFF
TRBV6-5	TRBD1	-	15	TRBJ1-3	TGTGCCAGCAGTACACCAGGGGGATCTGGAAACACCATATATTTT	CASSTPGGSGNTIYF
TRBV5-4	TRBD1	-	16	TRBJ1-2	TGTGCCAGCAGCTCCGGTCTAGGGGGCGCTAACTATGGCTACACCTTC	CASSSGLGGANYGYTF